The TCR beta chain under discussion was sequenced for a study of T cell clonotyping in hematopoietic cell transplantation (dated by TCRdb to the early 2020s). Background on the whole study: Pretransplant recipient samples were obtained after cytoreduction. A total of roughly 150 blood samples were collected in the study from around 40 consecutive transplant recipients and their related donors. Recruitment of patients ran from September 2015 to early 2017, and follow-up continued until late 2020 or until death.

Points the paper makes about the study in general: The sample size was limited and the cells went unsorted, which meant the CD4 and CD8 repertoire contributions could not be told apart. Just a small fraction of recipient repertoires overlapped with donor repertoires, and more than 95% appeared de novo at the given depth. Broader TCR repertoire diversity after transplant was predicted by Inverse Simpson Index values from donors and from recipients before transplant. A decrease in recipient TCR diversity was observed after transplant, and a progressive increase in pathologically expanded clonotypes was seen from day 30 to day 180.

As concerns this clone: It has no known antigen specificity. One base away there is no much larger clone; base qualities are not given.

The immunoSEQ assay, a bias-controlled multiplex PCR using V- and J-specific primers, was used to amplify TCR beta CDR3 regions from genomic DNA. In a second PCR step, a proprietary barcode and Illumina adapter sequences were attached to the CDR3 amplicons. An Illumina MiSeq instrument was used to sequence the CDR3 libraries. The source study handled its data this way. Export and quality control were done with immunoSEQ Analyzer 3.0, while downstream analyses used R Bioconductor and Immunarch. Only productive rearrangements within the normalized downsampled data set were used in the calculation of repertoire metrics. Clonotypes larger than 5 templates in the normalized cohort were defined as pathologically expanded. The Inverse Simpson Index was used to measure repertoire diversity. CMV-specificity analyses were carried out on the non-normalized data set to capture all clonotypes. In TCRdb, the immuneACCESS table is reduced to in-frame sequences with V and J assigned. These tables do not hold every clone; where another copy was compared, an unresolved V gene accounts for under half, and the others remain unexplained. That table gives V, J and clone size, and the DNA gave D and trimming. Across this sample there are some 49,000 clones, with 65% to 90% seen only once. Of the sample, about 5.6% is held by the ten largest clones.

The intended sense of this specimen's time point label: recipient sample about 28 days before transplant, after cytoreduction. Blood from recipients was drawn about 28 days before transplant and again at days 30, 100 and 180 after transplant. Using Nuclei Lysis Solution, genomic DNA was extracted from unfractionated peripheral blood mononuclear cells that were either fresh or cryopreserved. A distance of 3 bases separates the germline ends of V and J, which lose 1 base and 1 base respectively. CDR1 and CDR2 are drawn from the germline V gene: MGHDK, SYGVNS. Taken from cysteine to phenylalanine, the CDR3 has 13 residues. Of all the DNA, just the CDR3 is kept, 39 bases in frame from base 1.

The sequence joins TRBV25-1 to TRBJ2-3, with the D gene call left open. The TCR was taken from a man aged 60 to 69 with biphenotypic leukemia. Some clones in this sample may be carry-over from other donors' samples. The material was peripheral blood mononuclear cells, obtained before stem cell transplant. The CDR3 amino acid sequence is: CASSEWGTDTQYF. DNA sequence: TGTGCCAGCAGTGAATGGGGCACAGATACGCAGTATTTT.